Below, 30 T cell receptor beta chains from the same sample are listed, as sequenced in a study of blood T cells in healthy people across ages. The use of a sample-barcoded 5' primer and a J-beta primer mix characterized a second PCR of 7 to 11 cycles. Each CDR3 protein is one row after TCRdb ran MiXCR on the 5' RACE reads. The table has over a million distinct CDR3 sequences, about 23% seen once. The data also belong to a second study, concerning T cells of mothers and their children.

Sequencing used blood. The source is a girl under 10 years old in good health.

The chain employs TRBV6-5 and TRBJ2-7; the match to TRBD1 covers 11 bases. The V segment lost 1 base and the J segment 7 bases; nucleotides outside the gene matches: 9. CDR1 and CDR2 (germline): MNHEY, SVGAGI. The CDR3 loop spans 16 amino acids. For the CDR3, the DNA is TGTGCCAGCAGTTACTATGCACCGGGACAGGGGGAAGAGCAGTACTTC. Translation: CASSYYAPGQGEEQYF.

The V and J genes are TRBV4-1 and TRBJ2-3, with 13 bases fitting TRBD2. Germline V gives CDR1 MGHRA, CDR2 YSYEKL. The CDR3 runs to 15 residues. V shed 1 base and J 6 bases; nucleotides not matched to a gene: 1. The CDR3 coding sequence is TGCGCCAGCAGCCAAGGGACTAGCGGGAGCGATACGCAGTATTTT. The encoded protein is CASSQGTSGSDTQYF.

This CDR3 reads CASSTQLQGHYGYTF. CDR3 coding DNA: TGTGCCAGCAGCACCCAACTACAGGGCCACTATGGCTACACCTTC. The V call is TRBV7-9, the J call TRBJ1-2; maybe TRBD1 (6 bases). There are 15 residues in the CDR3. V was cut by 5 bases and J by 3 bases, with 16 bases left in between. Germline values: CDR1 SEHNR, CDR2 FQNEAQ (reference sequence).

This clonotype appeared a single time. This rearrangement joins TRBV11-2 to TRBJ1-2; D perhaps matches TRBD1 (6 bases). Per the germline V gene, CDR1 is SGHAT and CDR2 is FQNNGV. The CDR3 is 15 amino acids. The V end was cut by 0 bases, the J end by 8 bases, with 16 bases between. CDR3 DNA sequence: TGTGCCAGCAGCTTAGAGCGGACAGCGGTGGGAGGCTACACCTTC. This codes for CASSLERTAVGGYTF.

This clonotype has a handful of counts. The J gene is TRBJ2-7, the V gene TRBV29-1; possibly TRBD1 for D (6 bases). The CDR3 contains 12 residues. The V end lost 6 bases, the J end lost 3 bases, and 12 bases lay between the germline ends. Looked up from germline, CDR1 is SQVTM and CDR2 is ANQGSEA. The CDR3 reads CSVRQESYEQYF. The CDR3 DNA is TGCAGCGTCCGACAGGAGAGCTACGAGCAGTACTTC.

CDR3 DNA sequence: TGTGCCAGCAGTTCAACTAGCGGGAGCTCAAATGAGCAGTTCTTC. Translating it yields CASSSTSGSSNEQFF. The J gene is TRBJ2-1, the V gene TRBV6-2 or TRBV6-3; 11 bases are a match to TRBD2. Germline CDR1 is MNHEY and CDR2 is SVGEGT. V lost 4 bases to trimming and J lost 7 bases; unmatched junction nucleotides: 6. The CDR3 runs 15 residues.

In its sample, this clonotype was seen many times. The chain carries TRBV6-5 and TRBJ2-7; 7 bases line up with TRBD2. The junction had 11 bases not matched to a gene; V was cut back by 6 bases and J by 0 bases. The CDR3 contains 16 residues. The germline V gene has CDR1 MNHEY and CDR2 SVGAGI. CDR3 in DNA: TGTGCCAGCAGCATAAGGGCGGGGGTCACCTCCTACGAGCAGTACTTC. Its protein product is CASSIRAGVTSYEQYF.

This clonotype was seen ten or more times. V usage is TRBV27 and J usage is TRBJ2-1, with D possibly TRBD2 on 6 matching bases. Germline CDR1 and CDR2: MNHEY and SMNVEV (reference sequence). The CDR3 is 13 amino acids. The V gene lost 4 bases and the J gene lost 4 bases, with 8 bases spanning the gap. The CDR3 is CASSSGTYNEQFF. The CDR3 nucleotides read TGTGCCAGCAGTTCCGGGACTTACAATGAGCAGTTCTTC.

CDR3 nucleotide sequence: TGCGCCAGCAGCCCCTTGGTTGGTGAGAGGGGGCCCCCCTACGAGCAGTACTTC. It translates to CASSPLVGERGPPYEQYF. The V and J genes are TRBV5-1 and TRBJ2-7; TRBD1 agrees at 7 bases. The CDR3 contains 18 residues. J was trimmed by 2 bases and V by 4 bases; bases with no gene match: 18. CDR1 and CDR2 from the germline V gene are SGHRS and YFSETQ.

The sample holds a few counts of this clonotype. The rearrangement links TRBV7-2 to TRBJ1-1, with D unresolved. The V and J ends lost 4 bases and 11 bases respectively, with 17 bases between them. Germline values: CDR1 SGHTA, CDR2 FQGNSA. This CDR3 contains 13 residues. The CDR3 DNA is TGTGCCAGCAGCTCCACCGGGCCAACGGGTGCTTTCTTT. Its protein product is CASSSTGPTGAFF.

This clonotype came up a few times. This sequence joins TRBV27 and TRBJ2-1; 8 nucleotides line up with TRBD2. This CDR3 has 16 residues. CDR1 and CDR2 from the germline V gene are MNHEY and SMNVEV (reference sequence). The V segment lost 4 bases and the J segment 4 bases; nucleotides outside the gene matches: 9. The DNA of the CDR3 is TGTGCCAGCAGTTCCCTTCAGCGGGAGTATTACAATGAGCAGTTCTTC. Its translation: CASSSLQREYYNEQFF.

The rearrangement uses TRBV27 and TRBJ2-7; TRBD1 is a possible D gene (5 bases). Germline V gene sequence: CDR1 MNHEY, CDR2 SMNVEV (reference sequence). Trimming cost V 9 bases and J 4 bases, with 10 bases left between them. The CDR3 is 11 amino acids. CDR3 amino acids: CASIGAYEQYF. CDR3 DNA: TGTGCCAGTATTGGGGCTTACGAGCAGTACTTC.

V and J are TRBV7-2 and TRBJ1-2; no reliable D call. The CDR3 is 14 residues long. The V gene lost 0 bases and the J gene lost 3 bases, with 8 bases spanning the gap. The germline V gene encodes CDR1 SGHTA and CDR2 FQGNSA. The CDR3 DNA is TGTGCCAGCAGCTTAGCTTGGACGGACTATGGCTACACCTTC. Translation: CASSLAWTDYGYTF.

This clonotype occurred once. The rearrangement links TRBV28 to TRBJ2-1; 11 bases match TRBD2. V gave up 6 bases and J gave up 0 bases; unmatched junction bases: 7. The CDR3 consists of 17 residues. The germline gives CDR1 MDHEN, CDR2 SYDVKM. As DNA, the CDR3 is TGTGCCAGCAGAACCCTAGCGGGAGGAAGCTCCTACAATGAGCAGTTCTTC. It translates to CASRTLAGGSSYNEQFF. Combining the CDR3 with reference TRBV28 and TRBJ2-1 gives the whole variable domain DVKVTQSSRYLVKRTGEKVFLECVQDMDHENMFWYRQDPGLGLRLIYFSYDVKMKEKGDIPEGYSVSREKKERFSLILESASTNQTSMYLCASRTLAGGSSYNEQFFGPGTRLTVL.

This chain connects TRBV13 to TRBJ1-2; D is unresolved. Trimming removed 2 bases at V and 7 bases at J, with 8 bases between. The germline CDR1 and CDR2 sequences are PRHDT and FYEKMQ (reference sequence). The CDR3 extends over 12 amino acids. CDR3: CASSLLRTGYTF. As DNA, the CDR3 is TGTGCCAGCAGCTTACTCAGAACTGGCTACACCTTC. The variable domain in full, with the rest retrieved from reference TRBV13 and TRBJ1-2, is AAGVIQSPRHLIKEKRETATLKCYPIPRHDTVYWYQQGPGQDPQFLISFYEKMQSDKGSIPDRFSAQQFSDYHSELNMSSLELGDSALYFCASSLLRTGYTFGSGTRLTVV.

The chain joins TRBV7-2 to TRBJ1-1; 7 bases map to TRBD1. This CDR3 spans 13 amino acids. J gave up 4 bases and V 5 bases, and 4 bases lay outside the gene matches. Germline CDR1 and CDR2: SGHTA and FQGNSA. CDR3 DNA: TGTGCCAGCAGCCCAAGGGGGCTCACTGAAGCTTTCTTT. The encoded protein is CASSPRGLTEAFF. The complete variable domain, with remaining parts taken from reference TRBV7-2 and TRBJ1-1, reads GAGVSQSPSNKVTEKGKDVELRCDPISGHTALYWYRQSLGQGLEFLIYFQGNSAPDKSGLPSDRFSAERTGGSVSTLTIQRTQQEDSAVYLCASSPRGLTEAFFGQGTRLTVV.

Ten or more counts support this clonotype. The chain is built from TRBV3-1 and TRBJ2-5, with D perhaps being TRBD1 or TRBD2 (5 bases each). The V end lost 1 base, the J end lost 0 bases, and 6 bases lay between the germline ends. The CDR3 length is 14 residues. Germline-derived CDR1 and CDR2 are LGHDT and YNNKEL (reference sequence). The CDR3 is CASSQGGYQETQYF. Here the CDR3 DNA reads TGTGCCAGCAGCCAAGGGGGGTACCAAGAGACCCAGTACTTC.

The CDR3 coding sequence is TGCAGTGCTAGAGATGTGGGGTTCTGGGAGACCCAGTACTTC. This codes for CSARDVGFWETQYF. The V and J genes are TRBV20-1 and TRBJ2-5; D call uncertain. V lost 0 bases and J 5 bases, leaving 13 bases between the germline ends. This CDR3 spans 14 amino acids. Germline V lookup: CDR1 DFQATT, CDR2 SNEGSKA (reference sequence).

V is TRBV25-1 and J is TRBJ2-5, with TRBD1 identical over 7 bases. The J call may be mistaken, given a closer DNA end match to TRBJ2-7. This CDR3 has 13 amino acids. The germline V gene encodes CDR1 MGHDK and CDR2 SYGVNS. The CDR3 DNA follows: TGTGCCAGCAGTGGGGGACAGTACTACGAGCAGTACTTC. Protein: CASSGGQYYEQYF.

This clonotype was recorded a few times. V and J are TRBV29-1 and TRBJ2-5; possible D gene TRBD1, 5 bases. Germline V gives CDR1 SQVTM, CDR2 ANQGSEA. This CDR3 spans 12 amino acids. V gave up 6 bases and J gave up 3 bases, with 11 bases separating them. The CDR3: CSVRDSKETQYF. CDR3 DNA sequence: TGCAGCGTCAGGGATAGTAAAGAGACCCAGTACTTC.

This chain links TRBV2 with TRBJ2-1; TRBD1 might be the D (6 bases). From germline, CDR1 is SNHLY and CDR2 FYNNEI. The V end was cut by 10 bases, the J end by 14 bases, with 18 bases between. This CDR3 spans 11 amino acids. As DNA, the CDR3 is TGTGCCAACGGACAGTCATGGGCGGAGTTCTTC. Amino acids: CANGQSWAEFF.

This clonotype was found a few times. The germline gene is not matched at one end of the junction; a read error may be the cause. The chain carries TRBV28 and TRBJ2-5, with 8 bases fitting TRBD1. Per germline, CDR1 MDHEN and CDR2 SYDVKM. This CDR3 comprises 15 residues. Written as DNA, the CDR3 is TGTGCCGGCAGTCCCGCCCAGGGGGCAGGAGAGACCCAGTACTTC. This encodes CAGSPAQGAGETQYF.

This clonotype was counted ten times or more. V usage is TRBV9 and J usage is TRBJ2-1, with TRBD2 matching over 14 bases. The CDR3 covers 15 residues. Germline V gene sequence: CDR1 SGDLS, CDR2 YYNGEE. Trimming took 4 bases from V and 7 from J; bases not matched to a gene: 4. The CDR3 DNA reads as TGTGCCAGCAGCCCGACTAGCGGGAGGGAGAATGAGCAGTTCTTC. Translation gives CASSPTSGRENEQFF.

This clonotype was counted many times. Here the CDR3 reads CASSLGGRNNEQFF. The CDR3 DNA follows: TGTGCCAGCAGTTTGGGGGGGAGGAACAATGAGCAGTTCTTC. V gene TRBV12-3 or TRBV12-4 combines with J gene TRBJ2-1, with TRBD2 identical over 7 bases. CDR3 length equals 14 residues. The V gene end was trimmed by 3 bases and the J gene end by 5 bases; junction bases not matched to a gene: 4.

The chain links TRBV10-3 to TRBJ2-7, with unresolved D. V was cut by 3 bases and J by 6 bases, with 15 bases left in between. The CDR3 spans 14 residues. The V gene's germline CDR1 is ENHRY and CDR2 SYGVKD. The CDR3, as DNA: TGTGCCATCAGTGATCGGTTAGCTTCACTCGAGCAGTACTTC. It specifies CAISDRLASLEQYF.

The genes are TRBV14 and TRBJ1-2, with 8 bases lining up with TRBD1. The CDR3 runs to 18 residues. Per the germline V gene, CDR1 is SGHDN and CDR2 is FVKESK. With V trimmed by 2 bases and J by 6 bases, 17 bases remained unmatched. The chain's CDR3 is CASSQYLAGGEGGHGYTF. CDR3 DNA: TGTGCCAGCAGCCAATACTTAGCAGGGGGCGAAGGGGGCCATGGCTACACCTTC.

This clonotype has a handful of counts. The V and J genes are TRBV5-6 and TRBJ2-4; D not resolved. V shed 0 bases and J shed 4 bases, with 5 bases lying between them. Per germline, CDR1 SGHDT and CDR2 YYEEEE. This CDR3 has 13 amino acids. This chain's CDR3 is CASSLALKNIQYF. In DNA form, the CDR3 reads TGTGCCAGCAGCTTGGCACTAAAAAACATTCAGTACTTC.

The rearrangement joins TRBV2 to TRBJ1-2; D is unclear. CDR1 SNHLY and CDR2 FYNNEI come from the germline V gene. The CDR3 consists of 16 residues. V lost 6 bases and J 13 bases, leaving 30 bases between the germline ends. The CDR3 bases are TGTGCCAGCAGCCGGGAGGGCGCGGTCCCCAACGAATCCGCCACCTTC. Its protein product is CASSREGAVPNESATF.

The chain links TRBV7-2 to TRBJ1-1, with D perhaps matching TRBD1 (5 bases). The CDR3 is 14 amino acids. The germline V gene encodes CDR1 SGHTA and CDR2 FQGNSA. V was shortened by 9 bases and J by 0 bases, with 14 bases between the two germline ends. CDR3 bases: TGTGCCAGTGCGGGGGACGTAATGAACACTGAAGCTTTCTTT. It yields the protein CASAGDVMNTEAFF.

The chain employs TRBV29-1 and TRBJ2-5; no clear D gene. Germline V gene lookup returns CDR1 SQVTM and CDR2 ANQGSEA. The CDR3 runs to 12 residues. V was clipped by 5 bases and J by 5 bases, with 12 bases between them. Written as DNA, the CDR3 is TGCAGCGTTCTCCTGCTGGGGGAGACCCAGTACTTC. It specifies CSVLLLGETQYF.